This TCR beta chain was identified in a study of post-analysis software for immune sequencing data. Overall study results and limits: When patients were compared with controls, about five TRBV segments were more frequent, TRBV5-6, TRBV5-1 and TRBV20-1 among them.

This CDR3 has 15 residues. Germline V gene data show CDR1 as SGHRS and CDR2 as YFSETQ. With 4 bases removed from V and 0 bases from J, the gap between germline ends came to 12 bases. Worth noting for this clonotype: Its target is not known.

Libraries were made from TCR beta cDNA, and they carried unique molecular identifiers. From the PCR reads, TCRdb called clonotypes with MiXCR, one entry per CDR3 protein. The repertoire consists of hundreds of thousands of distinct CDR3 sequences, with 44% occurring once and the leading ten covering 1.5% to 2%. Sample: blood. The TCR comes from a girl aged 5-17 years with multiple sclerosis. The V gene is TRBV5-1, the J gene TRBJ2-3, with D hard to call. The CDR3 DNA sequence: TGCGCCAGCAGCGCCAGGCCCGCTAGCACAGATACGCAGTATTTT. As protein: CASSARPASTDTQYF.